This is a list of T cell receptor beta chains from one sample in a study of shared T cell receptors in the human thymus. The method was immunoSEQ multiplex PCR; TCRdb's version includes in-frame clones alone and lacks a portion of them. The sample has 640,000 or so clones; around 87% are singletons. The same specimen was also included in a second study, on human thymus T cells.

Sequencing was performed on thymocytes. These receptors all come from a boy under three years old with a congenital heart defect. The CDR3 runs from the conserved cysteine through the conserved F or W. D genes are given only for firm matches. The size of a clone is reported for some rows only, either as once, few or many, or as a class for expanded clones.

v_call	j_call	cdr3_length	d_call	clone_size	cdr3_aa	cdr3_nt
TRBV28	TRBJ2-3	16	NA	NA	CASSLGQGLGPDTQYF	TGTGCCAGCAGTTTAGGCCAGGGCCTGGGCCCAGATACGCAGTATTTT
TRBV29-1	TRBJ2-1	16	TRBD1	NA	CSVGSRTGPGNNEQFF	TGCAGCGTTGGCTCCCGGACAGGGCCGGGTAACAATGAGCAGTTCTTC
TRBV2	TRBJ1-2	15	TRBD1	NA	CASSAPDRDYYGYTF	TGTGCCAGCAGTGCTCCGGACAGGGATTACTATGGCTACACCTTC
TRBV7-8	TRBJ1-1	16	NA	NA	CASSLAGGWGRTEAFF	TGTGCCAGCAGCTTAGCCGGGGGGTGGGGGCGGACTGAAGCTTTCTTT
TRBV12-2	TRBJ2-1	14	NA	NA	CASRSPKRYNEQFF	TGTGCAAGTCGTTCACCTAAGCGGTACAATGAGCAGTTCTTC
TRBV25-1	TRBJ1-1	11	NA	once	CASTGGLEAFF	TGTGCCAGTACGGGGGGTCTTGAAGCTTTCTTT
TRBV5-1	TRBJ2-1	20	TRBD1	NA	CASSLNPPRDRGLQYNEQFF	TGCGCCAGCAGCTTGAATCCCCCCCGGGACAGGGGGCTCCAATACAATGAGCAGTTCTTC
TRBV14	TRBJ2-3	16	TRBD2	NA	CASSPTSGSLLDTQYF	TGTGCCAGCAGCCCGACTAGCGGGAGCTTGCTAGATACGCAGTATTTT
TRBV19	TRBJ2-7	16	TRBD2	NA	CASSMDPAGASYEQYF	TGTGCCAGTAGTATGGATCCAGCGGGAGCCTCCTACGAGCAGTACTTC
TRBV9	TRBJ2-2	15	NA	once	CASSLRGGYTGELFF	TGTGCCAGCAGCTTGAGGGGGGGTTACACCGGGGAGCTGTTTTTT
TRBV2	TRBJ2-3	16	TRBD2	NA	CASSGGTSGTTDTQYF	TGTGCCAGCAGCGGCGGGACTAGCGGCACTACAGATACGCAGTATTTT
TRBV21-1	TRBJ1-5	17	NA	NA	CASSKGAGKDSNQPQHF	TGTGCCAGCAGCAAAGGCGCGGGGAAAGATAGCAATCAGCCCCAGCATTTT
TRBV15	TRBJ1-5	15	TRBD1	NA	CATSKGGMGNQPQHF	TGTGCCACCAGCAAAGGGGGCATGGGCAATCAGCCCCAGCATTTT
TRBV4-3	TRBJ1-5	19	NA	NA	CASSQTPARETLSNQPQHF	TGCGCCAGCAGCCAAACCCCGGCCAGGGAAACCCTTAGCAATCAGCCCCAGCATTTT
TRBV7-6	TRBJ2-5	17	TRBD1	NA	CASTQYLETGDQETQYF	TGTGCCAGCACCCAATACCTCGAAACAGGGGACCAAGAGACCCAGTACTTC
TRBV2	TRBJ2-3	18	NA	NA	CASSEARPSEDYTDTQYF	TGTGCCAGCAGTGAAGCGCGCCCTAGCGAAGACTACACAGATACGCAGTATTTT
TRBV27	TRBJ2-7	14	NA	NA	CASSAGPSSYEQYF	TGTGCCAGCAGTGCGGGTCCTAGCTCCTACGAGCAGTACTTC
TRBV6-1	TRBJ2-7	15	NA	once	CASSEKWLEGYEQYF	TGTGCCAGCAGTGAAAAATGGTTGGAGGGCTACGAGCAGTACTTC
TRBV6-5	TRBJ1-5	14	TRBD1	NA	CASSSGQGNQPQHF	TGTGCCAGCAGTTCCGGACAGGGGAATCAGCCCCAGCATTTT
TRBV4-3	TRBJ1-2	15	NA	NA	CASSQGAQGYYGYTF	TGCGCCAGCAGCCAAGGGGCGCAGGGATACTATGGCTACACCTTC
TRBV5-6	TRBJ2-5	14	TRBD2	NA	CASSWGLAVETQYF	TGTGCCAGCAGTTGGGGACTAGCTGTTGAGACCCAGTACTTC
TRBV5-1	TRBJ1-1	13	NA	once	CASSLRENTEAFF	TGCGCCAGCAGCCTCAGGGAGAACACTGAAGCTTTCTTT
TRBV4-3	TRBJ2-1	18	TRBD2	NA	CASSQHRTSGGQYNEQFF	TGCGCCAGCAGCCAACACAGGACTAGCGGGGGCCAGTACAATGAGCAGTTCTTC
TRBV10-2	TRBJ2-1	14	TRBD1	NA	CASDPGQGFNEQFF	TGCGCCAGCGACCCGGGACAGGGGTTCAATGAGCAGTTCTTC
TRBV6-4	TRBJ2-3	17	NA	NA	CASSDTYQPSSTDTQYF	TGTGCCAGCAGTGACACTTATCAACCATCTAGCACAGATACGCAGTATTTT
TRBV19	TRBJ1-5	13	NA	NA	CASSIGNNQPQHF	TGTGCCAGTAGTATCGGGAATAATCAGCCCCAGCATTTT
TRBV10-3	TRBJ1-4	15	NA	few	CAISVGAGQREKLFF	TGTGCCATCAGTGTAGGGGCAGGGCAGAGAGAAAAACTGTTTTTT
TRBV28	TRBJ2-5	13	TRBD1	NA	CASSFGQGETQYF	TGTGCCAGCAGTTTTGGACAGGGTGAGACCCAGTACTTC
TRBV4-2	TRBJ2-3	17	TRBD2	NA	CASNIPGTSGGTDTQYF	TGTGCCAGCAACATTCCCGGGACTAGCGGGGGTACAGATACGCAGTATTTT
TRBV15	TRBJ1-4	15	TRBD1	NA	CATSIKQGGNEKLFF	TGTGCCACCAGCATCAAACAGGGGGGGAATGAAAAACTGTTTTTT
TRBV7-4	TRBJ2-7	13	NA	NA	CASSLECEITSYF	TGTGCCAGCAGCTTAGAATGTGAGATAACTTCGTACTTC
TRBV29-1	TRBJ2-3	16	TRBD2	NA	CSVEDPTSGPWDTQYF	TGCAGCGTTGAAGATCCGACTAGCGGGCCGTGGGATACGCAGTATTTT